Listed below are T cell receptor beta chains from one sample, sequenced in a study of T cell changes during pregnancy in multiple sclerosis. Clones were sequenced by immunoSEQ multiplex PCR, and TCRdb holds only the in-frame ones, with some missing. The table includes nearly 60,000 clones, more than 80% detected once. The material sequenced was CD4+ T cells from peripheral blood mononuclear cells, taken after pregnancy. These receptor sequences come from a female donor in good health, enrolled as a control in a pregnancy study. Each CDR3 is given with its conserved first and last residue. D genes are given only for firm matches. For some rows the clone size is stated as once, few or many, or as a class when expanded; others skip it.

TGTGCCAGCAGTGAAGGACAGGGCTCGAGTCCCAACTATGGCTACACCTTC | CASSEGQGSSPNYGYTF | TRBV6-1 | TRBD1 | TRBJ1-2 | -
TGTGCCAGCAGCTTAGGCGGGGGGGCCGGGAATGAGCAGTTCTTC | CASSLGGGAGNEQFF | TRBV11-2 | TRBD2 | TRBJ2-1 | -
TGTGCCAGCAGTAGGACTAGCGGCACAGATACGCAGTATTTT | CASSRTSGTDTQYF | TRBV5-5 | TRBD2 | TRBJ2-3 | -
TGTGCCAGCAGCTTTGAAGCACGGTGGAGCAACTATGGCTACACCTTC | CASSFEARWSNYGYTF | TRBV5-6 | - | TRBJ1-2 | -
TGTGCCAGCAGCTACAGGGGGGTTCGAGAAAAACTGTTTTTT | CASSYRGVREKLFF | TRBV11-2 | TRBD1 | TRBJ1-4 | -
TGTGCCAGCAGAAGCAGCGGGGGGGAGGGCACAGATACGCAGTATTTT | CASRSSGGEGTDTQYF | TRBV27 | TRBD2 | TRBJ2-3 | -
TGTGCCTGGAGTGTATCCCTTCTCGGAGGTGAAAAACTGTTTTTT | CAWSVSLLGGEKLFF | TRBV30 | - | TRBJ1-4 | -
TGTGCCAGCAGTTTATCGCGGGGATCACCCCTCCACTTT | CASSLSRGSPLHF | TRBV27 | - | TRBJ1-6 | -
TGCGCCAGCAGCCAAAGGGGCTTAGGGACAGGGGTTTACGGGGAGCTGTTTTTT | CASSQRGLGTGVYGELFF | TRBV4-3 | TRBD1 | TRBJ2-2 | -
TGCGCCAGCAGCCTCGGGACTCCCTCCTACAATGAGCAGTTCTTC | CASSLGTPSYNEQFF | TRBV5-1 | - | TRBJ2-1 | once
TGTGCCAGCAGCACGGGGGGCGGGACGGGGATCTATGGCTACACCTTC | CASSTGGGTGIYGYTF | TRBV7-8 | - | TRBJ1-2 | -
TGTGCCATCCAGGACAGGGGGATGAACACTGAAGCTTTCTTT | CAIQDRGMNTEAFF | TRBV10-3 | TRBD1 | TRBJ1-1 | few
TGTGCCAGCACCCTAGCCGACAGGGAGGACATTCAGTACTTC | CASTLADREDIQYF | TRBV7-2 | - | TRBJ2-4 | -
TGTGCCAGCAGCTCCCGACTAGCGGGGGCCCGGGGCACAGATACGCAGTATTTT | CASSSRLAGARGTDTQYF | TRBV4-2 | TRBD2 | TRBJ2-3 | -
TGTGCCAGCAGCCCCCAGGCTAGCGGCAATGAGCAGTTCTTC | CASSPQASGNEQFF | TRBV7-9 | TRBD2 | TRBJ2-1 | -
TGTGCCAGCAGTGAAAGGGCTAGCGGGGGGATCGGGGAGCTGTTTTTT | CASSERASGGIGELFF | TRBV2 | TRBD2 | TRBJ2-2 | -
TGTGCCAGCAGTGAATTAAAGGTGGCAGGATCATTTCACTACACCTTC | CASSELKVAGSFHYTF | TRBV25-1 | - | TRBJ1-2 | once
TGTGCCAGCAGCCAAGATCTCTCTAGCGGGTTTAGCACAGATACGCAGTATTTT | CASSQDLSSGFSTDTQYF | TRBV4-2 | TRBD2 | TRBJ2-3 | -
TGTGCCAGCAGCTTGGGACAGGGATCCTACGAGCAGTACTTC | CASSLGQGSYEQYF | TRBV5-6 | TRBD1 | TRBJ2-7 | -
TGTGCCAGCAGCAAAGAGGTACTCTCCCTTTCTAGCACAGATACGCAGTATTTT | CASSKEVLSLSSTDTQYF | TRBV7-2 | - | TRBJ2-3 | once
TGTGCCAGCAGCTCCGCGAATGCAGGGGCCTCCGAAGCTTTCTTT | CASSSANAGASEAFF | TRBV7-9 | - | TRBJ1-1 | -
TGTGCCAGCAGCGGGACAGGGACTGCAACTAATGAAAAACTGTTTTTT | CASSGTGTATNEKLFF | TRBV6-6 | TRBD1 | TRBJ1-4 | -
TGTGCCAGCAGTTCAATGGGGAGGACAGGGAATAACTATGGCTACACCTTC | CASSSMGRTGNNYGYTF | TRBV27 | TRBD1 | TRBJ1-2 | once
TGTGCCAGCAGCTCAGGACAGACACCTAGTGAGCAGTTCTTC | CASSSGQTPSEQFF | TRBV11-3 | - | TRBJ2-1 | -
TGCGCCAGCAGTCAGGGTCAAGCCAAAAACATTCAGTACTTC | CASSQGQAKNIQYF | TRBV5-1 | - | TRBJ2-4 | once
TGTGCCAGCAGCGTAGCGGGGGAGAAGGGCGAAAAACTGTTTTTT | CASSVAGEKGEKLFF | TRBV9 | - | TRBJ1-4 | -
TGTGCCAGCAGCTTAGACAACCCCGCAGGCACAGATACGCAGTATTTT | CASSLDNPAGTDTQYF | TRBV11-3 | - | TRBJ2-3 | -
TGCGCCAGCAGCAATTCCGGGACAGGGGATGGCTACACCTTC | CASSNSGTGDGYTF | TRBV5-1 | TRBD1 | TRBJ1-2 | -
TGTGCCAGCTCACCACAGGGGGCGGACGGAAACACCATATATTTT | CASSPQGADGNTIYF | TRBV18 | TRBD1 | TRBJ1-3 | -
TGTGCCAGCAGCTTAGCGGGGGGGTCGAACACTGAAGCTTTCTTT | CASSLAGGSNTEAFF | TRBV7-3 | - | TRBJ1-1 | -
TGTGCCAGCAGCCTAAGTCGCGAGTGGGAGGCTTTCTTT | CASSLSREWEAFF | TRBV7-2 | - | TRBJ1-1 | once
TGTGCCAGCAGCGCAAACCCAGAGGTTAATTCACCCCTCCACTTT | CASSANPEVNSPLHF | TRBV7-3 | - | TRBJ1-6 | -
TGCGCCAGCAGCTTGGCAGGGGGAATGGGCCTCGGCACTGAAGCTTTCTTT | CASSLAGGMGLGTEAFF | TRBV5-1 | TRBD1 | TRBJ1-1 | once
TGTGCCAGCAGCTCCACACGGGACACTACCGGGGAGCTGTTTTTT | CASSSTRDTTGELFF | TRBV11-2 | - | TRBJ2-2 | -
TGTGCCAGCAGCTCCTCAGGGTTACGCAATCAGCCCCAGCATTTT | CASSSSGLRNQPQHF | TRBV7-2 | - | TRBJ1-5 | once
TGTGCCAGCAGCTCGGGACTAGCCCGACGGTCCTCTAGCACAGATACGCAGTATTTT | CASSSGLARRSSSTDTQYF | TRBV13 | TRBD2 | TRBJ2-3 | -
TGTGCCAGCAGTAGGACAGGGGGTGGCTACACCTTC | CASSRTGGGYTF | TRBV6-5 | TRBD1 | TRBJ1-2 | -
TGTGCCAGCAGCTTAGACAGGGATTATAACTATGGCTACACCTTC | CASSLDRDYNYGYTF | TRBV7-2 | - | TRBJ1-2 | -
TGTGCCAGCAGCTTGGGACAGGACCATAACTATGGCTACACCTTC | CASSLGQDHNYGYTF | TRBV7-2 | TRBD1 | TRBJ1-2 | -
TGTGCCAGCAATCGAAAAGGGGAGGGTGAAAAACTGTTTTTT | CASNRKGEGEKLFF | TRBV2 | - | TRBJ1-4 | -
TGTGCCAGTAGTATTGATGAGCGGGGGGGCAGAGAGACCCAGTACTTC | CASSIDERGGRETQYF | TRBV19 | TRBD2 | TRBJ2-5 | -
TGTGCCAGCAGCGTAGGATCCAGCGGGGGGGCTCAGCAAGAGACCCAGTACTTC | CASSVGSSGGAQQETQYF | TRBV9 | TRBD2 | TRBJ2-5 | once
TGCGCCAGCAGCCAAGTGCTAATGGACAGGGAGCCCCAGCATTTT | CASSQVLMDREPQHF | TRBV4-1 | TRBD1 | TRBJ1-5 | -
TGTGCCTCTAATTCAGGGGCTAACTATGGCTACACCTTC | CASNSGANYGYTF | TRBV30 | - | TRBJ1-2 | -
TGTGCCAGCAGAATAGCGGGGGGGCGAGCAGATACGCAGTATTTT | CASRIAGGRADTQYF | TRBV6-1 | TRBD2 | TRBJ2-3 | -
TGTGCCTGGAGTGGGACAGCTCAAGATCAGCCCCAGCATTTT | CAWSGTAQDQPQHF | TRBV30 | - | TRBJ1-5 | -
TGTGCCAGTAGTACCGGACAGGGGGCTTCTAATGAAAAACTGTTTTTT | CASSTGQGASNEKLFF | TRBV19 | TRBD1 | TRBJ1-4 | -
TGTGGCGCCTCACCCTCTGCCCCGGGACAGGGCTCTGGAAACACCATATATTTT | CGASPSAPGQGSGNTIYF | TRBV19 | TRBD1 | TRBJ1-3 | once
TGTGCCAGCAGCCAAGATCATAGACAGCGGGCCTACGAGCAGTACTTC | CASSQDHRQRAYEQYF | TRBV4-2 | - | TRBJ2-7 | -
TGTGCCTGGAAGGGGGACAGCGATACCTATTCACCCCTCCACTTT | CAWKGDSDTYSPLHF | TRBV30 | TRBD1 | TRBJ1-6 | -
TGTGCCAGCAGCTTAGTCCAGGGACTCCACTACGAGCAGTACTTC | CASSLVQGLHYEQYF | TRBV11-3 | - | TRBJ2-7 | -
TGTGCCAGCAGCGGACTTTCGGGCTACAATTCACCCCTCCACTTT | CASSGLSGYNSPLHF | TRBV5-5 | - | TRBJ1-6 | -
TGTGCCACCAGCAGTCTCCAAAGCTCAACTAATGAAAAACTGTTTTTT | CATSSLQSSTNEKLFF | TRBV15 | - | TRBJ1-4 | once
TGTGCCAGTAGTATCATGGGACAGGGGGGTGAAAAACTGTTTTTT | CASSIMGQGGEKLFF | TRBV19 | TRBD1 | TRBJ1-4 | once
TGCGCCAGCACCCTGGACACAAATAACTATGGCTACACCTTC | CASTLDTNNYGYTF | TRBV5-1 | - | TRBJ1-2 | -